This TCR beta chain was recovered during a study of T cell repertoires in cytomegalovirus infection. In the study overall: CMV infection and matching HLA type were both indicated by public TCR beta signatures.

This clonotype was seen a few times. One entry per CDR3 protein results from TCRdb running MiXCR on the reads. The sample carries over 150,000 distinct CDR3 sequences, about 18% recorded once. CDR3 length equals 13 residues. V gave up 6 bases and J gave up 0 bases, with 6 bases separating them. The chain links TRBV12-3 or TRBV12-4 to TRBJ2-1, with D possibly TRBD2 on 5 matching bases. What was sequenced was CD8+ T cells from PBMCs. This clonotype was obtained from a human donor in good health (CMV status not recorded). Some clones in this sample may be carry-over from other donors' samples. The CDR3 is CASRADSYNEQFF. In DNA form, the CDR3 reads TGTGCCAGCAGAGCGGACTCCTACAATGAGCAGTTCTTC.